Listed below are T cell receptor beta chains from one sample, sequenced in a study of blood T cell repertoires in COVID-19. Measured with immunoSEQ multiplex PCR; TCRdb has only the in-frame clones, and not every one. The data show some 250,000 clones, 86% seen once. Source material: peripheral blood. These receptors were collected from a man aged 60-69 years with acute or convalescent COVID-19. CDR3s include the opening cysteine and the closing phenylalanine or tryptophan. The D gene is left open where the match is weak. The size field is filled for only some rows; it gives once, few, many or a size class.

V gene	D gene	clone size	J gene	CDR3 protein	CDR3 DNA
TRBV15	TRBD2	-	TRBJ2-7	CATSRGSSGRMNYEQYF	TGTGCCACCAGCAGAGGGTCTAGCGGGAGGATGAACTACGAGCAGTACTTC
TRBV13	TRBD2	-	TRBJ2-7	CASSLAGGGFTGEQYF	TGTGCCAGCAGCTTAGCGGGCGGGGGGTTCACCGGGGAGCAGTACTTC
TRBV24-1	TRBD1	-	TRBJ1-5	CATSDNRGLSNQPQHF	TGTGCCACCAGTGATAACAGGGGGCTAAGCAATCAGCCCCAGCATTTT
TRBV20-1	-	-	TRBJ1-2	CSASAGNYGYTF	TGCAGTGCTAGTGCGGGGAACTATGGCTACACCTTC
TRBV5-4	-	few	TRBJ2-1	CASSGPGLRYGEQFF	TGTGCCAGCAGCGGCCCGGGACTGAGGTACGGTGAGCAGTTCTTC
TRBV7-3	TRBD2	-	TRBJ2-3	CASSPEEREIWQGTDTQYF	TGTGCCAGCAGCCCCGAAGAGCGGGAGATATGGCAGGGCACAGATACGCAGTATTTT
TRBV5-1	TRBD2	few	TRBJ2-3	CASSLLGREADTQYF	TGCGCCAGCAGCCTCCTGGGGAGGGAGGCAGATACGCAGTATTTT
TRBV5-1	-	-	TRBJ1-4	CASSLERGGGEKLFF	TGCGCCAGCAGCTTGGAACGTGGCGGTGGAGAAAAACTGTTTTTT
TRBV28	TRBD1	-	TRBJ2-5	CASSGQGEEETQYF	TGTGCCAGCAGCGGTCAGGGGGAAGAAGAGACCCAGTACTTC
TRBV10-3	-	-	TRBJ1-5	CAISDMGEDQPQHF	TGTGCCATCAGCGACATGGGAGAGGACCAGCCCCAGCATTTT
TRBV7-3	-	-	TRBJ1-5	CASSLTVQGGDQPQHF	TGTGCCAGCAGCTTAACTGTCCAGGGAGGGGATCAGCCCCAGCATTTT
TRBV7-9	TRBD2	-	TRBJ2-3	CASSLGLAGETWRTDTQYF	TGTGCCAGCAGCTTAGGCCTAGCGGGAGAAACGTGGAGGACAGATACGCAGTATTTT
TRBV7-6	-	few	TRBJ1-1	CASSLGEGVKFTEAFF	TGTGCCAGCAGCTTAGGAGAGGGGGTGAAGTTTACTGAAGCTTTCTTT
TRBV4-1	TRBD1	-	TRBJ1-1	CASAGTGGGTEAFF	TGCGCCAGCGCCGGGACAGGGGGCGGTACTGAAGCTTTCTTT
TRBV3-1/TRBV3-2	TRBD1	-	TRBJ2-5	CASSPLDRGGRWRETQYF	TGTGCCAGCAGCCCTCTGGACAGGGGCGGTCGGTGGCGAGAGACCCAGTACTTC
TRBV20-1	TRBD2	-	TRBJ2-1	CSALLTAGVIF	TGCAGTGCTCTGTTGACAGCGGGAGTGATCTTC
TRBV30	TRBD1	few	TRBJ1-5	CAWSISGGWSLNQPQHF	TGTGCCTGGAGTATTTCAGGGGGCTGGAGCCTCAATCAGCCCCAGCATTTT
TRBV19	TRBD1	few	TRBJ1-5	CASRGRTGGSRGQPQHF	TGTGCCAGTAGAGGGAGGACAGGGGGCTCCAGGGGTCAGCCCCAGCATTTT
TRBV28	TRBD1	-	TRBJ2-7	CASSSPGTGLSYEQYF	TGTGCCAGCAGTTCCCCGGGGACAGGCCTCTCCTACGAGCAGTACTTC
TRBV4-3	TRBD1	-	TRBJ2-7	CASSQDRDRAYEQYF	TGCGCCAGCAGCCAAGACCGGGACAGGGCCTACGAGCAGTACTTC
TRBV11-3	TRBD2	-	TRBJ2-5	CASSLGGLAEQETQYF	TGTGCCAGCAGCTTAGGAGGGCTAGCGGAGCAAGAGACCCAGTACTTC
TRBV4-3	-	once	TRBJ2-3	CASSQDGRGTDTQYF	TGCGCCAGCAGCCAAGATGGTAGAGGGACAGATACGCAGTATTTT
TRBV2	-	-	TRBJ2-2	CASTANTGELFF	TGTGCCAGCACCGCGAACACCGGGGAGCTGTTTTTT
TRBV11-2	-	-	TRBJ1-1	CASSLEPQAATEAFF	TGTGCCAGCAGCTTAGAGCCGCAGGCTGCGACTGAAGCTTTCTTT
TRBV4-3	TRBD2	once	TRBJ2-2	CASSQITSGYTGELFF	TGCGCCAGCAGCCAAATCACTAGCGGCTACACCGGGGAGCTGTTTTTT
TRBV4-1	-	once	TRBJ1-2	CASSQRPGYGYTF	TGCGCCAGCAGCCAAAGGCCGGGCTATGGCTACACCTTC
TRBV19	-	once	TRBJ2-7	CASSMDHRVRNGYEQYF	TGTGCCAGTAGTATGGACCACAGGGTAAGGAATGGGTACGAGCAGTACTTC
TRBV13	-	few	TRBJ1-3	CASSLGAVGNTIYF	TGTGCCAGCAGCTTGGGTGCGGTTGGAAACACCATATATTTT
TRBV5-8	TRBD1	-	TRBJ2-1	CASSLGQGRYNEQFF	TGTGCCAGCAGCTTGGGACAGGGGCGGTACAATGAGCAGTTCTTC
TRBV4-3	-	once	TRBJ1-5	CASSQDWGEGGAQPQHF	TGCGCCAGCAGCCAAGATTGGGGTGAGGGTGGAGCTCAGCCCCAGCATTTT
TRBV24-1	TRBD1	-	TRBJ1-2	CATFDRAYGYTF	TGTGCCACCTTCGACAGGGCCTATGGCTACACCTTC
TRBV7-3	TRBD1	-	TRBJ2-7	CASSLDPGGEQYF	TGTGCCAGCAGCTTAGACCCAGGGGGCGAGCAGTACTTC
TRBV24-1	TRBD1	-	TRBJ2-3	CATSEPKTGGSDTQYF	TGTGCCACCAGTGAGCCTAAGACAGGGGGCTCAGATACGCAGTATTTT
TRBV27	TRBD1	-	TRBJ2-3	CASSKDRSTDTQYF	TGTGCCAGCAGCAAGGACAGGTCCACAGATACGCAGTATTTT
TRBV7-6	TRBD2	-	TRBJ2-7	CASSLVSGRAHEQYF	TGTGCCAGCAGCTTAGTCTCCGGGAGGGCCCACGAGCAGTACTTC
TRBV19	-	-	TRBJ1-5	CASSIRQSSNQPQHF	TGTGCCAGTAGTATTCGACAATCTAGCAATCAGCCCCAGCATTTT
TRBV7-9	-	once	TRBJ2-5	CASSLEGRTQETQYF	TGTGCCAGCAGCTTAGAAGGGAGGACTCAAGAGACCCAGTACTTC
TRBV11-3	TRBD1	-	TRBJ2-7	CASSSRDRGTYEQYF	TGTGCCAGCAGCTCCCGGGACAGGGGTACCTACGAGCAGTACTTC
TRBV11-2	-	-	TRBJ2-6	CASSLAGSGANVLTF	TGTGCCAGCAGCTTAGCGGGGAGTGGGGCCAACGTCCTGACTTTC
TRBV19	TRBD1	-	TRBJ1-1	CASNRDRGHTEAFF	TGTGCCAGTAACCGGGACAGGGGTCACACTGAAGCTTTCTTT
TRBV19	TRBD1	-	TRBJ2-5	CASSNRQGRKTQYF	TGTGCCAGTAGTAACCGACAGGGTAGGAAGACCCAGTACTTC
TRBV28	TRBD1	-	TRBJ1-1	CASSPGTGSVGNTEAFF	TGTGCCAGCAGTCCAGGGACAGGGTCGGTAGGGAACACTGAAGCTTTCTTT
TRBV6-2/TRBV6-3	-	-	TRBJ2-7	CASSDGWQGHYEQYF	TGTGCCAGCAGTGACGGGTGGCAGGGACACTACGAGCAGTACTTC
TRBV2	-	-	TRBJ2-5	CASNRHRSQETQYF	TGTGCCAGCAACAGACACCGATCTCAAGAGACCCAGTACTTC
TRBV5-1	TRBD1	-	TRBJ2-1	CASSLAGQGHNEQFF	TGCGCCAGCAGCTTGGCGGGACAGGGCCACAATGAGCAGTTCTTC
TRBV7-6	-	-	TRBJ2-6	CASSFRDIPSGANVLTF	TGTGCCAGCAGCTTTAGGGACATCCCCTCTGGGGCCAACGTCCTGACTTTC
TRBV30	-	-	TRBJ2-3	CAWKGPGLGTDTQYF	TGTGCCTGGAAAGGGCCAGGGCTTGGCACAGATACGCAGTATTTT
TRBV28	TRBD1	-	TRBJ1-5	CASSLFPTSQGAPLNNQPQHF	TGTGCCAGCAGTTTATTCCCGACATCACAGGGGGCCCCCCTCAACAATCAGCCCCAGCATTTT
TRBV7-8	TRBD1	-	TRBJ1-3	CASSLKGTGSGNTIYF	TGTGCCAGCAGCTTAAAGGGGACAGGGTCTGGAAACACCATATATTTT
TRBV27	-	-	TRBJ1-2	CASSRPGGYGSYTF	TGTGCCAGCAGCCGCCCGGGGGGCTATGGTAGCTACACCTTC
TRBV20-1	-	-	TRBJ2-1	CSAAAEDEQFF	TGCAGTGCTGCTGCCGAGGATGAGCAGTTCTTC
TRBV27	TRBD2	-	TRBJ2-3	CASSLDLAGGTDTQYF	TGTGCCAGCAGTTTAGATCTAGCGGGAGGTACAGATACGCAGTATTTT
TRBV28	-	-	TRBJ1-2	CASIPRGAAGYTF	TGTGCCAGCATACCTCGGGGGGCAGCGGGCTACACCTTC